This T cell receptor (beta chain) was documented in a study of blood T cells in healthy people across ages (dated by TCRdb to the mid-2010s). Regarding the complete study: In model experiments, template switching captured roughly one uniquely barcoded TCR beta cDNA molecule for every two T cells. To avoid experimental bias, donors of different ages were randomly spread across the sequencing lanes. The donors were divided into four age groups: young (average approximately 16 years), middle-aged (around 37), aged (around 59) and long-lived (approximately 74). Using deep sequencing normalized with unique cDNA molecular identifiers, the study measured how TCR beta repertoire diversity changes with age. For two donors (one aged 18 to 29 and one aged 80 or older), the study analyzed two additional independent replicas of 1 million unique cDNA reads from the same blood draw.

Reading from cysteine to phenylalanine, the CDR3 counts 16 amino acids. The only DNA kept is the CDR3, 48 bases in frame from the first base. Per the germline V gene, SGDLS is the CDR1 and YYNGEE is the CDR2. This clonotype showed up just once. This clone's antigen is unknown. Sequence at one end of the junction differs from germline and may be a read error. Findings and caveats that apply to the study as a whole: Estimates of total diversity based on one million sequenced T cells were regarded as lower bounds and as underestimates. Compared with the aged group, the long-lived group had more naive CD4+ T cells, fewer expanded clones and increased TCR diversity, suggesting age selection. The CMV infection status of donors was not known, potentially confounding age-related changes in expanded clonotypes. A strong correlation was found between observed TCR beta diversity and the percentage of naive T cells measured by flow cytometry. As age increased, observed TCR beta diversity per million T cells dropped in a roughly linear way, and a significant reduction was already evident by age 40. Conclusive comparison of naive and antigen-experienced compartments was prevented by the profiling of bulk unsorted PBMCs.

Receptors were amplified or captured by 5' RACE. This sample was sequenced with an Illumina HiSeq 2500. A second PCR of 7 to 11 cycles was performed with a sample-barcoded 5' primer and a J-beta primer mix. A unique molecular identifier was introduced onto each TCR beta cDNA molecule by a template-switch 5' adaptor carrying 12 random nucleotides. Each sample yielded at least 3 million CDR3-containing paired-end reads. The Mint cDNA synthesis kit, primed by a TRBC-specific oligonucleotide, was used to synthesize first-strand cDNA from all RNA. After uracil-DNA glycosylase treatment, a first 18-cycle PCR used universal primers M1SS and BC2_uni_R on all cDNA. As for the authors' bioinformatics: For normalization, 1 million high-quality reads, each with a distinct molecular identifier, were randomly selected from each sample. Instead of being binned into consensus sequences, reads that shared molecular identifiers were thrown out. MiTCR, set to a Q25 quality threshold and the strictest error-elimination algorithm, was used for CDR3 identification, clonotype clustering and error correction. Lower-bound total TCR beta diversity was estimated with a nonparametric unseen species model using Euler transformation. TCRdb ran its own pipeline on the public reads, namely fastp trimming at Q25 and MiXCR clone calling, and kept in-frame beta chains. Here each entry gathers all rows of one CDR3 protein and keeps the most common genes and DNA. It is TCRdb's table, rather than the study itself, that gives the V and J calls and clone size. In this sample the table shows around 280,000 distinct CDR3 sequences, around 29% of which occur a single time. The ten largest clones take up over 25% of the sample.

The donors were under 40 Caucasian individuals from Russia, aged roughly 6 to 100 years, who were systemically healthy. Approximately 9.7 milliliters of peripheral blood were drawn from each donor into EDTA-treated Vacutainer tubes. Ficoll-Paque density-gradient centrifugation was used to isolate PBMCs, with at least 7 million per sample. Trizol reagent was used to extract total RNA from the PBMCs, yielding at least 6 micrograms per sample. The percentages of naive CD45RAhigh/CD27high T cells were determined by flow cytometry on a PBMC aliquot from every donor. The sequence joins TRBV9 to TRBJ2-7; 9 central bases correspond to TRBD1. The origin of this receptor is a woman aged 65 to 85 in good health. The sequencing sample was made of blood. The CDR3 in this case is CASSVGGTGTSYEQYF. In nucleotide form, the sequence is TGTGCCAGCAGCGTGGGCGGGACAGGGACTTCCTACGAGCAATACTTC.